This T cell receptor beta chain was recorded in a study of beta chain features in type 1 diabetes. CD4+ naive, central memory, regulatory and stem cell-like memory subsets were isolated by sorting on CD45RO/CCR7/CD25/CD127/CD95/CD27. The V end was cut by 2 bases, the J end by 8 bases, with 18 bases between. The CDR3 is 15 residues long. In germline, CDR1 is SEHNR, CDR2 FQNEAQ (reference sequence). Study findings and constraints: Shorter TCRB CDR3s, moderately but significantly so, marked every one of the four CD4+ subsets in Type 1 diabetes patients. Healthy donors had naive, central memory and Treg TCRB repertoires that appeared less similar than those seen among patients.

The entirety of the isolated RNA underwent reverse transcription, so expressed TCRB transcripts were sequenced. The assay was immunoSEQ multiplex PCR, and TCRdb's table has in-frame clones only and misses some. Among a few hundred thousand clones listed, around 16% were seen once. As for this clone: What it binds is not known.

The sample comprised naive CD4+ T cells from blood. This clonotype was obtained from a man between 18 and 35 years old with type 1 diabetes. The chain is built from TRBV7-9 and TRBJ1-2; D is uncertain. Written as DNA, the CDR3 is TGTGCCAGCAGCTTATCGACGATAGGAGTTTACGGCTACACCTTC. As protein: CASSLSTIGVYGYTF.